The rows below give T cell receptor beta chains drawn from one sample of a study of control samples from healthy donors and cancer patients. Clones were read by immunoSEQ multiplex PCR, and TCRdb kept only the in-frame ones, dropping some. Of roughly 90,000 clones listed, approximately 88% are singletons. Specimen: PBMCs. The receptor source for this set is a woman aged 45-65 years with colorectal cancer. CDR3s include the opening cysteine and the closing phenylalanine or tryptophan. A D gene is named only where the DNA matches it firmly.

CDR3,DNA,J,D,V
CASSLTTGAGTAPLHF,TGCGCCAGCAGCTTGACGACAGGGGCCGGTACGGCACCCCTCCACTTT,TRBJ1-6,TRBD1,TRBV5-1
CASSLAPDRPGDGYTF,TGTGCCAGCAGCTTGGCTCCGGACAGGCCGGGGGATGGCTACACCTTC,TRBJ1-2,TRBD1,TRBV5-4
CASSLDPGQGGYTF,TGTGCCAGCAGCTTAGATCCCGGCCAGGGAGGCTACACCTTC,TRBJ1-2,.,TRBV7-2
CASSLTGGRLGNQPQHF,TGTGCCAGCAGCCTGACAGGGGGCCGGTTAGGCAATCAGCCCCAGCATTTT,TRBJ1-5,TRBD1,TRBV28
CASSYGHLYNEQFF,TGTGCCAGCAGTTACGGACACTTATACAATGAGCAGTTCTTC,TRBJ2-1,.,TRBV27
CASSLDFPAVNTEAFF,TGCGCCAGCAGCTTGGATTTCCCAGCGGTGAACACTGAAGCTTTCTTT,TRBJ1-1,.,TRBV5-1
CSASTRGQLGQPQHF,TGCAGTGCTAGTACCCGGGGCCAACTAGGTCAGCCCCAGCATTTT,TRBJ1-5,.,TRBV20-1
CASSEFGQGITNTEAFF,TGTGCCAGCAGTGAATTCGGACAGGGAATAACGAACACTGAAGCTTTCTTT,TRBJ1-1,TRBD1,TRBV2
CASSLLVDNEQFF,TGTGCCAGCAGCCTGTTAGTAGACAATGAGCAGTTCTTC,TRBJ2-1,.,TRBV3-1/TRBV3-2
CASSLDISGNTIYF,TGCGCCAGCAGCTTGGACATCTCTGGAAACACCATATATTTT,TRBJ1-3,.,TRBV5-1
CASSQDPAVPDQFF,TGTGCCAGCAGCCAAGATCCGGCAGTTCCCGACCAGTTCTTC,TRBJ2-1,.,TRBV3-1/TRBV3-2
CAIRPGTGVTDTQYF,TGTGCCATCAGACCTGGGACGGGAGTTACAGATACGCAGTATTTT,TRBJ2-3,.,TRBV10-3
CSASRDYGYTF,TGCAGTGCTAGCCGGGACTATGGCTACACCTTC,TRBJ1-2,.,TRBV20-1
CASASPGHSTGELFF,TGTGCCAGCGCGTCCCCGGGACATAGCACCGGGGAGCTGTTTTTT,TRBJ2-2,.,TRBV7-2
CAGLTGVLYGYTF,TGTGCCGGATTAACAGGAGTGCTTTATGGCTACACCTTC,TRBJ1-2,.,TRBV27
CASSTRISSYNSPLHF,TGTGCCAGTAGTACCCGGATTAGCTCCTATAATTCACCCCTCCACTTT,TRBJ1-6,.,TRBV19
CATKSEDSPLHF,TGTGCCACCAAGAGCGAGGATTCACCCCTCCACTTT,TRBJ1-6,.,TRBV15
CASSGQVGTEAFF,TGTGCCAGTTCTGGACAGGTTGGTACTGAAGCTTTCTTT,TRBJ1-1,TRBD1,TRBV19
CASSFGRGNQPQHF,TGTGCCAGCAGCTTCGGCAGGGGCAATCAGCCCCAGCATTTT,TRBJ1-5,.,TRBV13
CASRTPSGLAPGELFF,TGTGCCAGCAGGACCCCCTCGGGGTTGGCCCCTGGGGAGCTGTTTTTT,TRBJ2-2,.,TRBV28
CASSLESGHGYTF,TGTGCCAGCAGCTTAGAGTCGGGGCATGGCTACACCTTC,TRBJ1-2,.,TRBV7-9
CASSERWTDQGSQHF,TGTGCCAGCAGTGAAAGGTGGACGGACCAGGGGTCCCAGCATTTT,TRBJ1-5,.,TRBV6-1